These T cell receptor beta chains were read from a single sample in a study of blood T cell repertoires in COVID-19. Data came from immunoSEQ multiplex PCR; TCRdb stores just in-frame clones and leaves some out. The sample carries some 70,000 clones, just over 85% recorded once. What was sequenced was peripheral blood. These receptor sequences come from a woman aged 55-70 years with COVID-19, enrolled during active disease. Both conserved end residues are part of each CDR3. Size tells how often a clone was seen (once, few, many) or the class of an expanded clone, and some rows leave it out.

clone size	V gene	J gene	CDR3 protein
once	TRBV3-1/TRBV3-2	TRBJ1-4	CASSQPTGAGEKLFF
.	TRBV18	TRBJ2-1	CASSPLEVISNEQFF
.	TRBV7-9	TRBJ1-3	CASSFQGLSGNTIYF
.	TRBV19	TRBJ1-1	CASSGQSDTEAFF
.	TRBV6-5	TRBJ2-6	CASTEQLSGANVLTF
once	TRBV28	TRBJ1-2	CASSRGQGRDGYTF
.	TRBV2	TRBJ1-5	CASSGDGGNQPQHF
.	TRBV10-3	TRBJ1-5	CAISDRTGASNQPQHF
.	TRBV2	TRBJ2-7	CASSYGTGGPYEQYF
.	TRBV27	TRBJ1-6	CASSLVWTVPNSPLHF
once	TRBV19	TRBJ2-1	CASSRLSGPYNEQFF
.	TRBV4-3	TRBJ2-1	CASSQDWGEHRYNEQFF
.	TRBV9	TRBJ2-3	CASSSSGSTDTQYF
.	TRBV7-2	TRBJ1-2	CASSLGENYGYTF
once	TRBV7-2	TRBJ1-6	CASSLEGVGSPLHF
.	TRBV7-2	TRBJ1-2	CASSLDRYGYTF
.	TRBV6-2/TRBV6-3	TRBJ2-5	CASSYEAGGRVTQYF
.	TRBV5-6	TRBJ1-6	CASSEAGSIHNSPLHF
.	TRBV4-1	TRBJ1-2	CASAGFGYGYTF
once	TRBV27	TRBJ2-2	CASSQRGSDTGELFF
few	TRBV10-3	TRBJ2-7	CAISESAADYEQYF
.	TRBV2	TRBJ2-2	CASSAPFDNREELFF
.	TRBV7-9	TRBJ2-1	CASSLGLPSYNEQFF
.	TRBV6-5	TRBJ2-3	CASLSGEATDTQYF
.	TRBV11-3	TRBJ1-1	CASSSSKEAFF
.	TRBV10-2	TRBJ1-1	CASRERQAEAFF
.	TRBV7-9	TRBJ2-7	CASSWGTSGSTQYF
.	TRBV27	TRBJ2-7	CASRAAGGPLEQYF
.	TRBV7-2	TRBJ1-5	CASSLGGTGAQPQHF
.	TRBV7-9	TRBJ2-4	CASSLASGLAKNIQYF
once	TRBV18	TRBJ1-6	CASSAQGQAIKPLHF